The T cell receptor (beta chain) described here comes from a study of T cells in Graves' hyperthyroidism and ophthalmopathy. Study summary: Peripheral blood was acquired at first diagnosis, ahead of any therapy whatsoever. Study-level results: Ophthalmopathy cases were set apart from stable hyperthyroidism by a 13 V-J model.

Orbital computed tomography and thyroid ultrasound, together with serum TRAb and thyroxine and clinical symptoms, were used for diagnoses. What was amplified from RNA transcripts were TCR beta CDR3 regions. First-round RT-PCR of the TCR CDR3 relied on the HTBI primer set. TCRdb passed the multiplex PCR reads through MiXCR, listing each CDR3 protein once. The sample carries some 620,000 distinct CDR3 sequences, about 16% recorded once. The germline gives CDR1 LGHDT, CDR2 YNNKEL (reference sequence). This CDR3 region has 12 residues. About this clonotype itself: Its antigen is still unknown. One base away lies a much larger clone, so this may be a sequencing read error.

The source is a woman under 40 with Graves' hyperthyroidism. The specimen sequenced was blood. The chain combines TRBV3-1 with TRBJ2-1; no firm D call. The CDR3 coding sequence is TGTGTCAGCAGCCAAGTCTACAATGAGCAGTTCTTC. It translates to CVSSQVYNEQFF.